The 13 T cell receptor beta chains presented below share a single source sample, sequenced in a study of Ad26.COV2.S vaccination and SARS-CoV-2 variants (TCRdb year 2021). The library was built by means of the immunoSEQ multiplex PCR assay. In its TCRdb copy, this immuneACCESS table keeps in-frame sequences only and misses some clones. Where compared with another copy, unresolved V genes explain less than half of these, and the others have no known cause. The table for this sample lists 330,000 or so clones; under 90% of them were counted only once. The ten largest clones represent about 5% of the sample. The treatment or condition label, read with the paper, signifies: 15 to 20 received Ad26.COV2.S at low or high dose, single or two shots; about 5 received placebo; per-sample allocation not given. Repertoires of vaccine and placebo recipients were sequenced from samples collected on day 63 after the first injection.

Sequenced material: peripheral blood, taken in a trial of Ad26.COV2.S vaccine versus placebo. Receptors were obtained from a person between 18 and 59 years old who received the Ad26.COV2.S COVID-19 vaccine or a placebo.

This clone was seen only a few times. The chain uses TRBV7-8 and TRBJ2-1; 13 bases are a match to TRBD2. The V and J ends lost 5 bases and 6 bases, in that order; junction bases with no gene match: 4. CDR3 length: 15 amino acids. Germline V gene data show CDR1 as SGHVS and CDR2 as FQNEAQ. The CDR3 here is CASSRGLAGPNEQFF. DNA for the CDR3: TGTGCCAGCAGCCGGGGACTAGCGGGACCCAATGAGCAGTTCTTC. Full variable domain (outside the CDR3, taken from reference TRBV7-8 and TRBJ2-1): GAGVSQSPRYKVAKRGQDVALRCDPISGHVSLFWYQQALGQGPEFLTYFQNEAQLDKSGLPSDRFFAERPEGSVSTLKIQRTQQEDSAVYLCASSRGLAGPNEQFFGPGTRLTVL.

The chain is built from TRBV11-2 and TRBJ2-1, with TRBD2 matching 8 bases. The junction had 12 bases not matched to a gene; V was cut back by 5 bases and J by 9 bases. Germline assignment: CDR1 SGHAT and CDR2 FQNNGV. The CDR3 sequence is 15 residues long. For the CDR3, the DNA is TGTGCCAGCAGCCAAGGACCCGGTGGACTAGCTGAGCAGTTCTTC. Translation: CASSQGPGGLAEQFF.

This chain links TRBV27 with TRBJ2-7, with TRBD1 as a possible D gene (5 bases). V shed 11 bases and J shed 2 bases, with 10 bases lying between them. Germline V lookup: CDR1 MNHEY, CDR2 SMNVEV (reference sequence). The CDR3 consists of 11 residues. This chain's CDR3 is CAVGHPYEQYV. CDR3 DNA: TGTGCCGTCGGACACCCCTACGAGCAGTACGTC.

CDR3 loop: CASSDRSGGYNEQFF. The CDR3 DNA reads as TGTGCCAGCAGTGACAGGTCGGGGGGGTACAATGAGCAGTTCTTC. The V call is TRBV6-4, the J call TRBJ2-1, with 8 positions matching TRBD2. This CDR3 is built from 15 residues. Germline V gene sequence: CDR1 MRHNA, CDR2 SNTAGT. Unmatched junction bases numbered 4, after V lost 2 bases and J lost 4 bases.

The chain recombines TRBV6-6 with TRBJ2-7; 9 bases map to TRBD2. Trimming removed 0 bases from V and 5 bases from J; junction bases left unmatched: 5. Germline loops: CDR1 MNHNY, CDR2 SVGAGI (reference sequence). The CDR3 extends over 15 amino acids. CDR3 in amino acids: CASSYSLAGVDEQYV. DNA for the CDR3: TGTGCCAGCAGTTACTCTTTAGCGGGAGTCGACGAGCAGTACGTC.

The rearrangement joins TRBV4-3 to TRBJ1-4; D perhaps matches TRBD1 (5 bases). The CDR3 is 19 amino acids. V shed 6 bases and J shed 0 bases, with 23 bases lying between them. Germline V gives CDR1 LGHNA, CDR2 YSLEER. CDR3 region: CASRRLGDGGIATNEKLFF. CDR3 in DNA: TGCGCCAGCAGGCGTTTGGGGGACGGCGGAATTGCAACTAATGAAAAACTGTTTTTT.

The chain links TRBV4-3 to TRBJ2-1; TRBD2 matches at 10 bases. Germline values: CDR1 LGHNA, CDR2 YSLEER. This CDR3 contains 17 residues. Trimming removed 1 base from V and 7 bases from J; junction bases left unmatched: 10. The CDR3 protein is CASSQALGLAGENEQFF. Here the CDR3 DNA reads TGCGCCAGCAGCCAAGCCCTGGGTCTAGCGGGAGAGAATGAGCAGTTCTTC.

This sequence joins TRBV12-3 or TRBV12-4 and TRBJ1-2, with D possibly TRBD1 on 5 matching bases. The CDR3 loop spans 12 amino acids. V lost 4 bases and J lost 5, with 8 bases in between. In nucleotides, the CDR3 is TGTGCCAGCAGTTCAGGGTTTTATGGCTACACCTTC. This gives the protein CASSSGFYGYTF.

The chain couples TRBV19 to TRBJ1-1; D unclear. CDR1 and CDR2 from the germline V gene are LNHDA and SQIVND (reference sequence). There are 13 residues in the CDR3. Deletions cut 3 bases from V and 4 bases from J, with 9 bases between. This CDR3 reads CASSIREPTEAFF. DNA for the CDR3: TGTGCCAGTAGTATTAGGGAGCCCACTGAAGCTTTCTTT. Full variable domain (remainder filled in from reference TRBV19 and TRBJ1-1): DGGITQSPKYLFRKEGQNVTLSCEQNLNHDAMYWYRQDPGQGLRLIYYSQIVNDFQKGDIAEGYSVSREKKESFPLTVTSAQKNPTAFYLCASSIREPTEAFFGQGTRLTVV.

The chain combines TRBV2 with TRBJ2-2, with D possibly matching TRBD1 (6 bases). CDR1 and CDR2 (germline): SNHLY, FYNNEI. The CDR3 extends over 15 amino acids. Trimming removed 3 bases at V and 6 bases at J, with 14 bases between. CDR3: CASSDTGPRPGELFF. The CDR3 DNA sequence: TGTGCCAGCAGTGATACAGGGCCGCGGCCCGGGGAGCTGTTTTTT.

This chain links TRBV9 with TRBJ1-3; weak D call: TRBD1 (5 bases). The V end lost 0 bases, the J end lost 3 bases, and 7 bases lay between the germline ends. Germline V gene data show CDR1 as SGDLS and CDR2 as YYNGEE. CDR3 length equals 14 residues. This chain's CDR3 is CASSVAGNGNTIYF. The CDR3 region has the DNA TGTGCCAGCAGCGTAGCAGGGAATGGAAACACCATATATTTT.

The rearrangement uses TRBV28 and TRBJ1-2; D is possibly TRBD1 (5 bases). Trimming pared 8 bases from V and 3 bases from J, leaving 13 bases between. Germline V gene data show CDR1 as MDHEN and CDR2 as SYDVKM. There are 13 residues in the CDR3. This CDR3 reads CASLVAQDYGYTF. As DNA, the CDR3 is TGTGCCAGCCTAGTGGCACAGGACTATGGCTACACCTTC.

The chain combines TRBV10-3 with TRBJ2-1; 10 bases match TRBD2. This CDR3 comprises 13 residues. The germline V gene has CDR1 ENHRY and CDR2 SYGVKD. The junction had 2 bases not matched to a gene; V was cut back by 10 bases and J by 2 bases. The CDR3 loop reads CATGLAAYNEQFF. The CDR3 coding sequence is TGTGCCACCGGACTAGCGGCCTACAATGAGCAGTTCTTC.